The count of the clone carrying this TCR beta chain is one. Germline CDR1 is DFQATT and CDR2 is SNEGSKA (reference sequence). This CDR3 region has 11 residues. V dropped 6 bases and J dropped 6 bases, with 12 bases sitting between them. The data were taken from a study of T cell changes during pregnancy in multiple sclerosis. The assay was immunoSEQ multiplex PCR, and TCRdb's table has in-frame clones only and misses some. The sample has 90,000 to 95,000 clones, around 93% seen once. Sequencing used peripheral blood, obtained in the third trimester of pregnancy. The source of this sequence is a female donor with multiple sclerosis, enrolled in a pregnancy study. The chain joins TRBV20-1 to TRBJ2-7; possible D gene TRBD2, 5 bases. The CDR3 sequence: CSARARSEQYF. The DNA of the CDR3 is TGCAGTGCGAGGGCCCGCAGCGAGCAGTACTTC.